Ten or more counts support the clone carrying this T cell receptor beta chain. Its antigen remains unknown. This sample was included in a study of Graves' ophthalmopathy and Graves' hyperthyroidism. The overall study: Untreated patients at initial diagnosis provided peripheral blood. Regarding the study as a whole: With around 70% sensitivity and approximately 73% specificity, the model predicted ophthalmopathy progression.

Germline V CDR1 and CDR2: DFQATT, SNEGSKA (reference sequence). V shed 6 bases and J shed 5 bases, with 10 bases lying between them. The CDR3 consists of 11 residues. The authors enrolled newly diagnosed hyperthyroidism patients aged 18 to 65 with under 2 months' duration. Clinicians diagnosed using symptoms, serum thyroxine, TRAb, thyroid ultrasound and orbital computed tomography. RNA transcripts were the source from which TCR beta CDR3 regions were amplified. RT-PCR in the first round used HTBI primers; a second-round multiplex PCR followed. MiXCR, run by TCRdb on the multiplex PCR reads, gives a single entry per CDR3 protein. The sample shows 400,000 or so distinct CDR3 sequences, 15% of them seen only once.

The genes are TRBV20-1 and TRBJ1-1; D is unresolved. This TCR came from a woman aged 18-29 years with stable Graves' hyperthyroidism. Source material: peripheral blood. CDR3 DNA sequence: TGCAGTGCCGCGGGTAGAACTGAAGCTTTCTTT. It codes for CSAAGRTEAFF.